The 26 T cell receptor beta chains below all came from one sample that was sequenced in a study of T cells in Graves' hyperthyroidism and ophthalmopathy. TCR beta CDR3 regions were amplified from RNA. The HTBI primer set was used in a first-round RT-PCR of the TCR CDR3. TCRdb ran MiXCR on the multiplex PCR reads and lists one entry per CDR3 protein. The sample has approximately 370,000 distinct CDR3 sequences; under 15% are singletons. Sequenced: blood. The receptors stem from a woman in her twenties or thirties with Graves' hyperthyroidism.

The rearrangement uses TRBV28 and TRBJ2-7; 8 bases map to TRBD1. The V gene end was trimmed by 4 bases and the J gene end by 6 bases; junction bases not matched to a gene: 17. CDR1 is MDHEN, CDR2 SYDVKM, per germline. The CDR3 length is 17 residues. CDR3 region: CASSSGTGSGIMGEQYF. Written as DNA, the CDR3 is TGTGCCAGCAGTTCCGGGACAGGCTCCGGGATTATGGGCGAGCAGTACTTC. Full variable domain (remainder filled in from reference TRBV28 and TRBJ2-7): DVKVTQSSRYLVKRTGEKVFLECVQDMDHENMFWYRQDPGLGLRLIYFSYDVKMKEKGDIPEGYSVSREKKERFSLILESASTNQTSMYLCASSSGTGSGIMGEQYFGPGTRLTVT.

This clonotype was seen a few times. V gene TRBV7-8 combines with J gene TRBJ2-1; D unresolved. The V gene lost 7 bases and the J gene lost 6 bases, with 16 bases spanning the gap. Germline-derived CDR1 and CDR2 are SGHVS and FQNEAQ. This CDR3 has 14 residues. DNA of the CDR3: TGTGCCAGCAACGAGGAAATCGCGTCCAATGAGCAGTTCTTC. Its translation: CASNEEIASNEQFF.

This clonotype was detected ten times or more. The CDR3 protein is CSARGYSSYNEQFF. The CDR3 DNA reads TGCAGTGCTAGGGGCTACAGCTCCTACAATGAGCAGTTCTTC. This chain joins TRBV20-1 and TRBJ2-1, with D hard to call. The CDR3 consists of 14 residues. Germline loops: CDR1 DFQATT, CDR2 SNEGSKA (reference sequence). Between the trimmed V and J ends, which lost 3 bases and 0 bases, there was a span of 9 bases.

The rearrangement joins TRBV5-4 to TRBJ1-1, with D perhaps matching TRBD1 (6 bases). Germline V lookup: CDR1 SGHNT, CDR2 YYREEE (reference sequence). This CDR3 has 16 amino acids. Trimming stripped 4 bases from V and 6 bases from J, with 22 bases between. The CDR3, as DNA: TGTGCCAGCAGCCGTAAAAGCTGGGGGGGCGCAGCTGAAGCTTTCTTT. Its protein is CASSRKSWGGAAEAFF.

This clonotype was observed at least ten times. CDR3 protein: CASSTPRDSAHPNTGELFF. The CDR3 region has the DNA TGCGCCAGCAGCACACCCCGGGACAGCGCCCATCCGAACACCGGGGAGCTGTTTTTT. This rearrangement joins TRBV5-1 to TRBJ2-2, with 7 positions matching TRBD1. Per the germline V gene, CDR1 is SGHRS and CDR2 is YFSETQ. The V segment lost 4 bases and the J segment 0 bases; nucleotides outside the gene matches: 15. This CDR3 contains 19 residues.

This clonotype was seen at least ten times. This chain joins TRBV12-3 or TRBV12-4 and TRBJ1-2; 7 bases align to TRBD1. Trimming cost V 5 bases and J 7 bases; bases outside gene matches: 4. The CDR3 covers 12 residues. The CDR3 DNA follows: TGTGCCAGCAGTACCCGGGACAGTGGCTACACCTTC. This codes for CASSTRDSGYTF.

In its sample, this clonotype was seen a few times. This chain uses TRBV6-4 with TRBJ1-6; the D is unclear. Germline V gene data show CDR1 as MRHNA and CDR2 as SNTAGT. The CDR3 is 13 amino acids. Trimming took off 2 bases at V and 11 bases at J, with 10 bases between the two ends. The CDR3 spells CASSDDGNPPLHF. In DNA, the CDR3 is TGTGCCAGCAGTGACGACGGGAATCCACCCCTCCACTTT.

This clonotype was seen repeatedly, ten times or more. This sequence joins TRBV28 and TRBJ2-1; 11 positions agree with TRBD2. Unmatched junction bases numbered 9, after V lost 6 bases and J lost 5 bases. Germline lookup yields CDR1 MDHEN and CDR2 SYDVKM. The CDR3 length is 16 residues. This CDR3 is CASRSLAGGLNNEQFF. The DNA for the CDR3 is TGTGCCAGCAGGTCGCTAGCGGGAGGCCTGAACAATGAGCAGTTCTTC. The full variable domain, rest sourced from reference TRBV28 and TRBJ2-1, is DVKVTQSSRYLVKRTGEKVFLECVQDMDHENMFWYRQDPGLGLRLIYFSYDVKMKEKGDIPEGYSVSREKKERFSLILESASTNQTSMYLCASRSLAGGLNNEQFFGPGTRLTVL.

Only a few counts were recorded for this clonotype. This chain joins TRBV28 and TRBJ2-1, with 10 bases identical to TRBD2. Germline V lookup: CDR1 MDHEN, CDR2 SYDVKM. V dropped 4 bases and J dropped 3; count of bases not matched to a gene: 9. This CDR3 is built from 17 residues. The CDR3 DNA follows: TGTGCCAGCAGTTCCCGAACTAGCGGGATATTCTACAATGAGCAGTTCTTC. Protein sequence: CASSSRTSGIFYNEQFF.

This clonotype showed up just a few times. The rearrangement links TRBV4-2 to TRBJ2-7, with D hard to call. The ends were cut back, 0 bases at V and 3 bases at J, with 12 bases in the middle. This CDR3 comprises 15 residues. CDR1 is LGHNA, CDR2 YNFKEQ, per germline. CDR3 sequence reads: CASSQEDRAFYEQYF. CDR3 bases: TGTGCCAGCAGCCAAGAGGACCGGGCCTTCTACGAGCAGTACTTC.

V usage is TRBV15 and J usage is TRBJ2-2; D perhaps matches TRBD1 (5 bases). The CDR3 is made up of 13 amino acids. CDR1 is LNHNV and CDR2 is YYDKDF in the germline V gene (reference sequence). V lost 1 base to trimming and J lost 7 bases, with 7 bases between them. CDR3 region: CATSRGQIGELFF. CDR3 coding DNA: TGTGCCACCAGCAGAGGACAGATCGGGGAGCTGTTTTTT. Full variable domain (remainder filled in from reference TRBV15 and TRBJ2-2): DAMVIQNPRYQVTQFGKPVTLSCSQTLNHNVMYWYQQKSSQAPKLLFHYYDKDFNNEADTPDNFQSRRPNTSFCFLDIRSPGLGDTAMYLCATSRGQIGELFFGEGSRLTVL.

This clonotype appeared many times. This chain joins TRBV5-1 and TRBJ2-3; D call uncertain. V was pared by 0 bases and J by 2 bases, with 7 bases between. Germline CDR1 is SGHRS and CDR2 is YFSETQ. This CDR3 spans 14 amino acids. The CDR3 loop is CASSLEGSTDTQYF. The CDR3 DNA reads as TGCGCCAGCAGCTTGGAAGGCTCCACAGATACGCAGTATTTT.

The CDR3 reads CASSPTEGQLYNEQFF. DNA of the CDR3: TGTGCCAGCAGCCCAACCGAGGGGCAGCTATACAATGAGCAGTTCTTC. V and J are TRBV9 and TRBJ2-1; the D gene could be TRBD1 or TRBD2 (5 bases each). Germline V gene sequence: CDR1 SGDLS, CDR2 YYNGEE. CDR3 length: 16 amino acids. V lost 4 bases and J lost 4, with 18 bases in between.

In the case of this clonotype: Being one base from a much bigger clone, this may be a read error. The V call is TRBV5-5, the J call TRBJ2-5; D might be TRBD2 (5 bases). The length of the CDR3 is 15 residues. The germline CDR1 and CDR2 sequences are SGHKS and YYEKEE (reference sequence). The CDR3 DNA is TGTGCCAGCAGCACACGGACTCGGGCTCAAGGGACCCAGTACTTC. Translating it yields CASSTRTRAQGTQYF.

The chain couples TRBV24-1 to TRBJ2-2; 10 bases agree with TRBD1. Germline V CDR1 and CDR2: KGHDR, SFDVKD. Trimming took 9 bases from V and 5 from J; bases not matched to a gene: 5. The CDR3 runs to 14 residues. CDR3 in amino acids: CATSGTGDTGELFF. In DNA, the CDR3 is TGTGCCACCTCCGGGACAGGGGATACCGGGGAGCTGTTTTTT.

At least ten counts were recorded for this clonotype. The chain has TRBV29-1 and TRBJ2-7, with TRBD2 identical over 8 bases. Germline V lookup: CDR1 SQVTM, CDR2 ANQGSEA. V shed 5 bases and J 2 bases; nucleotides not matched to a gene: 2. The CDR3 sequence is 12 residues long. The CDR3 is CSVLGLAYEQYF. The CDR3 DNA follows: TGCAGCGTTCTGGGACTAGCCTACGAGCAGTACTTC.

The rearrangement links TRBV29-1 to TRBJ1-4; no firm D call. Trimming shortened V by 4 bases and J by 5 bases, and 20 bases separated the two germline ends. The germline V gene encodes CDR1 SQVTM and CDR2 ANQGSEA. The CDR3 is made up of 16 amino acids. The CDR3 reads CSVAEGPSRWNEKLFF. The CDR3 DNA follows: TGCAGCGTTGCTGAGGGCCCGAGCCGGTGGAATGAAAAACTGTTTTTT.

This clonotype turned up a few times. V gene TRBV30 combines with J gene TRBJ2-6, with a weak D call TRBD1 (6 bases). Germline loops: CDR1 GTSNPN, CDR2 SVGIG (reference sequence). CDR3 length equals 15 residues. V lost 0 bases, J lost 8 bases, and 14 bases lay in between. CDR3 sequence reads: CAWSVGGAGSNVLTF. DNA for the CDR3: TGTGCCTGGAGTGTAGGGGGTGCTGGATCCAACGTCCTGACTTTC.

There are many counts of this clonotype. The chain combines TRBV7-3 with TRBJ1-1; no reliable D call. V lost 4 bases, J lost 6 bases, and 18 bases lay in between. CDR3 length equals 15 residues. Germline loops: CDR1 SGHTA, CDR2 FQGTGA. The CDR3 spells CASSSDTSGRPEAFF. In nucleotides, the CDR3 is TGTGCCAGCAGCTCCGATACCTCGGGGAGGCCTGAAGCTTTCTTT.

V and J are TRBV4-1 and TRBJ2-5; D is ambiguous. The CDR3 runs to 14 residues. Germline V gene data show CDR1 as MGHRA and CDR2 as YSYEKL. The germline V and J ends were trimmed by 1 base and 1 base, with 7 bases remaining between them. The chain's CDR3 is CASSQGRAQETQYF. In DNA form, the CDR3 reads TGCGCCAGCAGCCAAGGGAGAGCCCAAGAGACCCAGTACTTC.

This clonotype appeared many times. The chain is built from TRBV3-1 and TRBJ2-5; the match to TRBD2 covers 11 bases. Germline V gene lookup returns CDR1 LGHDT and CDR2 YNNKEL (reference sequence). V was clipped by 0 bases and J by 1 base; unmatched bases: 13. The CDR3 is made up of 20 amino acids. The CDR3 DNA reads TGTGCCAGCAGCCAAGATTGGGGAATTAGCGGGAGGGGAGGCCAAGAGACCCAGTACTTC. This encodes CASSQDWGISGRGGQETQYF.

In its sample, this clonotype was seen many times. The chain links TRBV7-8 to TRBJ2-1; a possible D gene is TRBD1 (6 bases). CDR1 SGHVS and CDR2 FQNEAQ come from the germline V gene. V was clipped by 6 bases and J by 1 base, with 13 bases between them. The CDR3 consists of 15 residues. CDR3 loop: CASRKSRGSYNEQFF. The CDR3, as DNA: TGTGCCAGCAGAAAGAGCAGGGGATCCTACAATGAGCAGTTCTTC.

The table lists this clonotype with many counts. The chain links TRBV28 to TRBJ1-5, with a weak D call TRBD1 (6 bases). The CDR3 length is 18 residues. V shed 5 bases and J shed 2 bases, with 22 bases lying between them. Germline values: CDR1 MDHEN, CDR2 SYDVKM. Here the CDR3 DNA reads TGTGCCAGCAGTGCTATATTTGGGGGCGGGGGAGGCAATCAGCCCCAGCATTTT. Its protein product is CASSAIFGGGGGNQPQHF.

The table lists this clonotype with a few counts. The rearrangement joins TRBV5-1 to TRBJ1-3; D may be TRBD1 (5 bases). Germline CDR1 and CDR2: SGHRS and YFSETQ. This CDR3 region has 17 residues. V was shortened by 4 bases and J by 1 base, with 18 bases between the two germline ends. The CDR3 sequence: CASSVRDGDISGNTIYF. The CDR3 nucleotides are TGCGCCAGCAGCGTTCGGGACGGCGATATTTCTGGAAACACCATATATTTT.

There are many counts of this clonotype. V gene TRBV20-1 combines with J gene TRBJ2-7, with TRBD1 as a possible D gene (6 bases). Trimming stripped 6 bases from V and 6 bases from J, with 18 bases between. The V gene's germline CDR1 is DFQATT and CDR2 SNEGSKA (reference sequence). The CDR3 consists of 13 residues. The CDR3 DNA reads as TGCAGTGCGCAGGGGATGGGGCTACGCGAGCAGTACTTC. It codes for CSAQGMGLREQYF.

This chain links TRBV20-1 with TRBJ2-3, with TRBD2 matching over 7 bases. CDR1 is DFQATT, CDR2 SNEGSKA, per germline (reference sequence). V was pared by 3 bases and J by 8 bases, with 8 bases of the junction left unmatched. This CDR3 has 13 amino acids. CDR3 coding DNA: TGCAGTGCTAGGGGCGGGAGTAGGGGTACGCAGTATTTT. As protein: CSARGGSRGTQYF.